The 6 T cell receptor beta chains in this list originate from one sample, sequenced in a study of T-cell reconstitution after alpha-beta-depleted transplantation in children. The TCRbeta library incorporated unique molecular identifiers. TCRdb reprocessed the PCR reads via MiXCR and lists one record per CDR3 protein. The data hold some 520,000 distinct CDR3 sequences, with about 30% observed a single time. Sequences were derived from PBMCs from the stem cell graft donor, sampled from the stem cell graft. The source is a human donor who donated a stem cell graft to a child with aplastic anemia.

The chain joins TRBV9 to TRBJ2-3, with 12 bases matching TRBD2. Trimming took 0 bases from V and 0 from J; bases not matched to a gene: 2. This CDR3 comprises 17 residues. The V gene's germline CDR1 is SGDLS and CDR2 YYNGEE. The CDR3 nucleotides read TGTGCCAGCAGCGTAGTGGGACTAGCGGGTAGCACAGATACGCAGTATTTT. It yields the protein CASSVVGLAGSTDTQYF. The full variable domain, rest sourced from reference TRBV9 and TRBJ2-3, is DSGVTQTPKHLITATGQRVTLRCSPRSGDLSVYWYQQSLDQGLQFLIQYYNGEERAKGNILERFSAQQFPDLHSELNLSSLELGDSALYFCASSVVGLAGSTDTQYFGPGTRLTVL.

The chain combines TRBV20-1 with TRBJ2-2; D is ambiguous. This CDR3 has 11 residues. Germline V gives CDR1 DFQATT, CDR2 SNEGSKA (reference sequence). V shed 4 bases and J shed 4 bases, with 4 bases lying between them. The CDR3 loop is CSAIGTGELFF. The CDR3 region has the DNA TGCAGTGCTATTGGCACCGGGGAGCTGTTTTTT.

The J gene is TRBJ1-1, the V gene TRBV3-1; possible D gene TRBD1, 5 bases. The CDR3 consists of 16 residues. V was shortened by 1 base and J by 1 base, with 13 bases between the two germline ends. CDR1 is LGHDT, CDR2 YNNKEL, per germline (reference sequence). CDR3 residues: CASSQARGKRNTEAFF. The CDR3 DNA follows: TGTGCCAGCAGCCAAGCGCGGGGGAAGCGGAACACTGAAGCTTTCTTT.

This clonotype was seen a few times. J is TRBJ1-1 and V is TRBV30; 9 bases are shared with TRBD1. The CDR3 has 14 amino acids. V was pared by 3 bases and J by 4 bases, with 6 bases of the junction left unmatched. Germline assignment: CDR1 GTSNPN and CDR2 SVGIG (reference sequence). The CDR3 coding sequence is TGTGCCTGGAGCTGGACAGGGGAGGTCACTGAAGCTTTCTTT. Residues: CAWSWTGEVTEAFF.

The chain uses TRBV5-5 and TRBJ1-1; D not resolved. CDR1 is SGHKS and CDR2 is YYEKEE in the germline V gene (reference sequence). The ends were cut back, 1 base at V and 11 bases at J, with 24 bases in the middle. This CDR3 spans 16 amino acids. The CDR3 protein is CASSLLVRVFSDGAFF. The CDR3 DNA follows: TGTGCCAGCAGCTTGCTGGTTCGCGTTTTTTCTGATGGGGCTTTCTTT.

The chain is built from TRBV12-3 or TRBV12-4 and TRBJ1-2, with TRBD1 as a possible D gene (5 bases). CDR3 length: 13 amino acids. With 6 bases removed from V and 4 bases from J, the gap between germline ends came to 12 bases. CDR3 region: CASSLDTIYGYTF. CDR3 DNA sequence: TGTGCCAGCAGCCTGGACACGATCTATGGCTACACCTTC.